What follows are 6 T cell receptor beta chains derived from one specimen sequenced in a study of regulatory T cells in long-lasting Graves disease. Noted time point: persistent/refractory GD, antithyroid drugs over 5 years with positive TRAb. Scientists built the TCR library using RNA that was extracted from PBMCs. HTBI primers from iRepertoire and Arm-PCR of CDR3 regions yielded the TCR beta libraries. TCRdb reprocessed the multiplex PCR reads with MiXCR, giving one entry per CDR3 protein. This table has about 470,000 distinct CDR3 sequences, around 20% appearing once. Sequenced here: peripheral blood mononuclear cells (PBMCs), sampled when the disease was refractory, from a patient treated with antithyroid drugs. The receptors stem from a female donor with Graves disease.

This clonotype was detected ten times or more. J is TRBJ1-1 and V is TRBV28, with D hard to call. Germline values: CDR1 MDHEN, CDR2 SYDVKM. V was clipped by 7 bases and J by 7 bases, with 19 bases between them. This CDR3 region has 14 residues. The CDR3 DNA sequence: TGTGCCAGCACCCCCGGAGGCGTAGGGCTTGAAGCTTTCTTT. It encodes CASTPGGVGLEAFF. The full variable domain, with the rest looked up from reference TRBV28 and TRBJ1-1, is DVKVTQSSRYLVKRTGEKVFLECVQDMDHENMFWYRQDPGLGLRLIYFSYDVKMKEKGDIPEGYSVSREKKERFSLILESASTNQTSMYLCASTPGGVGLEAFFGQGTRLTVV.

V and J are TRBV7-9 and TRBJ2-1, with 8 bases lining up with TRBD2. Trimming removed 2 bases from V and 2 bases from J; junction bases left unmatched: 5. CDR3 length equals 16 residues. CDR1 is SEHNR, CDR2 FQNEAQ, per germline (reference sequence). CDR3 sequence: CASSLHGTRPYNEQFF. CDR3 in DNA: TGTGCCAGCAGCTTACATGGGACTAGACCCTACAATGAGCAGTTCTTC.

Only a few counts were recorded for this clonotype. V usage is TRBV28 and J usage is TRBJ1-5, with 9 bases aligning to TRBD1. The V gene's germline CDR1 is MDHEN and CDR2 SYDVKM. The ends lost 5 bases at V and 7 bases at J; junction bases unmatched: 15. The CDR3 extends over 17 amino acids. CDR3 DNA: TGTGCCAGCAGTCCAAGACCGGGACAGGGCTGGGGACAGCCCCAGCATTTT. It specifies CASSPRPGQGWGQPQHF.

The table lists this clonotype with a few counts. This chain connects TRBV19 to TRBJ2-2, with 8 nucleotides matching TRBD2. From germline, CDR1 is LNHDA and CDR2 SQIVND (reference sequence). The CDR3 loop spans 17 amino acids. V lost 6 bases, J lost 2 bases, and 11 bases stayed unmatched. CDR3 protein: CASRSDRLARNTGELFF. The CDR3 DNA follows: TGTGCCAGTAGGAGCGATCGACTAGCGCGAAACACCGGGGAGCTGTTTTTT.

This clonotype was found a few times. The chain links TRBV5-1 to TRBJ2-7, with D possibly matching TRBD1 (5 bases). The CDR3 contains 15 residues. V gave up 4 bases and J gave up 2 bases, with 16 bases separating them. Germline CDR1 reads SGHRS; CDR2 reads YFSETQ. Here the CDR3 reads CASSPDTGSTYEQYF. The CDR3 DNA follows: TGCGCCAGCAGCCCGGACACAGGTAGTACCTACGAGCAGTACTTC.

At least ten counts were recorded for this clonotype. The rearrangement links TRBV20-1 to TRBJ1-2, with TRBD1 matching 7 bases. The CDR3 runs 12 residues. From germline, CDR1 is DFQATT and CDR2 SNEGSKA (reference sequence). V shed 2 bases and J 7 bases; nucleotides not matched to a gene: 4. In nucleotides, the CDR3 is TGCAGTGCTAGATGGCAGGGGGTTGGCTACACCTTC. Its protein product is CSARWQGVGYTF.